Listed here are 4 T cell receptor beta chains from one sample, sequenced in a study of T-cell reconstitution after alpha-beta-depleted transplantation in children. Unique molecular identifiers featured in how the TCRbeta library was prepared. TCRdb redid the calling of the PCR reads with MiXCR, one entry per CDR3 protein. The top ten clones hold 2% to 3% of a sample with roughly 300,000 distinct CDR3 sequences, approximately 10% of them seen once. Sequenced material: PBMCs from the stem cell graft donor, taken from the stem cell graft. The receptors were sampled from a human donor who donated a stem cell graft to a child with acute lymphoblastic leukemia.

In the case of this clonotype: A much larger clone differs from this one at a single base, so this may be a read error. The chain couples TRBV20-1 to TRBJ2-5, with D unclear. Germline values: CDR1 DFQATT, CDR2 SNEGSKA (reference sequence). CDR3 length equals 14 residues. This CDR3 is CNARRSGYQETQYF. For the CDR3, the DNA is TGCAATGCAAGAAGGTCCGGGTACCAAGAGACCCAGTACTTC.

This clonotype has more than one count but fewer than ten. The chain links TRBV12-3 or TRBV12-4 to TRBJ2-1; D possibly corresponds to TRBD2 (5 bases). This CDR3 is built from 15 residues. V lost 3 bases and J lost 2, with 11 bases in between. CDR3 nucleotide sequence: TGTGCCAGCAGTTTGCCGACGGGGACCTACAATGAGCAGTTCTTC. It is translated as CASSLPTGTYNEQFF.

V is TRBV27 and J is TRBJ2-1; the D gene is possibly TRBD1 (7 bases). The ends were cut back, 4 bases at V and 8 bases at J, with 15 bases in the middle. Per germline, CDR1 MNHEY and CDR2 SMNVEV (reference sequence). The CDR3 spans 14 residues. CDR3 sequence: CASSWRGLIDEQFF. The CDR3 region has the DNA TGTGCCAGCAGTTGGAGGGGGCTGATCGATGAGCAGTTCTTC.

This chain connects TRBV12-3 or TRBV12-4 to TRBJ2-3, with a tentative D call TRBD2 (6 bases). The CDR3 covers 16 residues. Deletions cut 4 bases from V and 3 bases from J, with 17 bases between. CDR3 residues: CASSSPGVGWTDTQYF. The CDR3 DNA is TGTGCCAGCAGTTCCCCGGGAGTCGGGTGGACAGATACGCAGTATTTT.